Listed below are T cell receptor beta chains from one sample, sequenced in a study of T cell responses to AZD1222 COVID-19 vaccine. The assay was immunoSEQ multiplex PCR, and TCRdb's table has in-frame clones only and misses some. The sample lists around 150,000 clones, around nine tenths occurring once. This specimen consisted of peripheral blood, obtained on day 0 of AZD1222 vaccination. These receptors were obtained from an adult in good health. CDR3s include the opening cysteine and the closing phenylalanine or tryptophan. A D gene is named only where the DNA matches it firmly. Size values are once, few and many counts, or a class for expanded clones, and some rows have none.

.	TRBV10-3	TRBD2	TRBJ2-1	CAISDMVSGSYNEQFF	TGTGCCATCAGTGATATGGTCAGCGGGAGTTACAATGAGCAGTTCTTC
few	TRBV12-3/TRBV12-4	.	TRBJ2-7	CASSYLGAYEQYF	TGTGCCAGCAGTTACCTAGGGGCCTACGAGCAGTACTTC
.	TRBV4-1	.	TRBJ1-5	CASSLSRGSNQPQHF	TGCGCCAGCAGCCTTTCAAGGGGTAGCAATCAGCCCCAGCATTTT
.	TRBV6-5	TRBD1	TRBJ1-5	CASSYSTGGQPQHF	TGTGCCAGCAGTTACTCGACAGGGGGTCAGCCCCAGCATTTT
.	TRBV27	.	TRBJ1-4	CASSRQGSKHEKLFF	TGTGCCAGCAGTCGGCAGGGCAGCAAACATGAAAAACTGTTTTTT
.	TRBV7-8	.	TRBJ1-1	CASSRKAWDTEAFF	TGTGCCAGCAGCCGAAAGGCTTGGGACACTGAAGCTTTCTTT
.	TRBV9	TRBD1	TRBJ1-6	CASSVAGQVNSPLHF	TGTGCCAGCAGCGTAGCAGGACAGGTCAATTCACCCCTCCACTTT
.	TRBV4-3	.	TRBJ2-2	CASSQGFPGTTANTGELFF	TGCGCCAGCAGCCAAGGATTTCCGGGGACGACGGCGAACACCGGGGAGCTGTTTTTT
.	TRBV2	TRBD1	TRBJ1-5	CASSVSGQGNQPQHF	TGTGCCAGCAGTGTATCAGGACAGGGGAATCAGCCCCAGCATTTT
.	TRBV19	.	TRBJ1-4	CASSIYRTGRDEKLFF	TGTGCCAGTAGTATATATAGAACAGGGAGAGATGAAAAACTGTTTTTT
.	TRBV2	TRBD1	TRBJ1-1	CASRGDRESTEAFF	TGTGCCAGCAGAGGGGACAGGGAATCCACTGAAGCTTTCTTT
.	TRBV5-4	.	TRBJ1-1	CASSSSGRGNTEAFF	TGTGCCAGCAGCTCGTCGGGGAGAGGTAACACTGAAGCTTTCTTT
.	TRBV7-2	.	TRBJ1-5	CASSLEGIGDYQHF	TGTGCCAGCAGCTTAGAGGGTATAGGGGACTATCAGCATTTT
.	TRBV27	TRBD1	TRBJ1-2	CASSSGQGGGYGYTF	TGTGCCAGCAGTTCCGGACAGGGCGGGGGCTATGGCTACACCTTC
.	TRBV7-2	TRBD2	TRBJ2-3	CASSPDGAGEDTQYF	TGTGCCAGCAGCCCGGATGGAGCGGGGGAAGATACGCAGTATTTT
few	TRBV3-1/TRBV3-2	.	TRBJ1-1	CASSQEGAGTTEAFF	TGTGCCAGCAGCCAAGAAGGGGCAGGTACCACTGAAGCTTTCTTT
.	TRBV5-1	.	TRBJ1-6	CASSLALADRLSGGPLHF	TGCGCCAGCAGCTTGGCCCTGGCAGACCGCCTATCCGGGGGACCCCTCCACTTT
.	TRBV19	.	TRBJ2-3	CASSKGGGGAYTDTQYF	TGTGCCAGTAGTAAAGGGGGCGGCGGGGCTTACACAGATACGCAGTATTTT
.	TRBV9	.	TRBJ1-5	CASSVGPDSSNQPQHF	TGTGCCAGCAGCGTAGGTCCGGACAGCAGCAATCAGCCCCAGCATTTT
.	TRBV18	TRBD1	TRBJ1-2	CASSPGPTGARYTF	TGTGCCAGCTCACCGGGTCCGACAGGGGCACGCTACACCTTC
.	TRBV5-1	.	TRBJ1-2	CASRENYGYTF	TGCGCCAGCAGGGAGAACTATGGCTACACCTTC
.	TRBV30	.	TRBJ2-2	CAWSAVAGVTGELFF	TGTGCCTGGAGTGCCGTTGCAGGGGTCACCGGGGAGCTGTTTTTT
once	TRBV2	.	TRBJ1-1	CASSVQGQGTEAFF	TGTGCCAGCAGTGTACAGGGTCAGGGCACTGAAGCTTTCTTT
.	TRBV6-2/TRBV6-3	.	TRBJ1-2	CASSPGRITNYGYTF	TGTGCCAGCAGCCCAGGACGGATAACTAACTATGGCTACACCTTC
.	TRBV7-9	TRBD1	TRBJ2-3	CASSFIDRETDTQYF	TGTGCCAGCAGCTTCATAGACAGGGAAACAGATACGCAGTATTTT
once	TRBV12-3/TRBV12-4	.	TRBJ1-3	CASSPGGNTIYF	TGTGCCAGCAGTCCCGGGGGAAACACCATATATTTT
.	TRBV25-1	.	TRBJ1-6	CASSEGPKSGSPLHF	TGTGCCAGCAGTGAAGGCCCAAAAAGCGGGTCACCCCTCCACTTT
.	TRBV19	.	TRBJ2-7	CASSTSQGREAYEQYF	TGTGCCAGTAGTACCTCACAGGGTCGTGAAGCCTACGAGCAGTACTTC
.	TRBV5-5	.	TRBJ1-1	CASSLLWNTEAFF	TGTGCCAGCAGCTTGCTGTGGAACACTGAAGCTTTCTTT
.	TRBV7-9	.	TRBJ1-3	CAIQRDSGNTIYF	TGTGCCATCCAGAGGGATTCTGGAAACACCATATATTTT
.	TRBV5-6	.	TRBJ2-6	CASSLVGQANVLTF	TGTGCCAGCAGCTTGGTCGGACAGGCCAACGTCCTGACTTTC
.	TRBV5-6	TRBD1	TRBJ1-5	CASSIYRGRNQPQHF	TGTGCCAGCAGCATATACAGGGGGCGCAACCAGCCCCAGCATTTT
.	TRBV7-2	.	TRBJ2-7	CASSFQGRLIREQYF	TGTGCCAGCAGCTTCCAAGGCAGGTTAATACGCGAGCAGTACTTC
.	TRBV27	TRBD1	TRBJ2-1	CASNPGTGGSYNEQFF	TGTGCCAGCAACCCCGGGACAGGGGGAAGCTACAATGAGCAGTTCTTC
.	TRBV10-3	.	TRBJ1-2	CAISDRATDVDYGYTF	TGTGCCATCAGTGATCGGGCCACGGATGTGGACTATGGCTACACCTTC
.	TRBV3-1/TRBV3-2	TRBD1	TRBJ1-5	CASSPTGFYQPQHF	TGTGCCAGCAGCCCGACAGGGTTCTATCAGCCCCAGCATTTT
.	TRBV19	.	TRBJ1-5	CASSPGDHQPQHF	TGTGCCAGTAGTCCAGGGGACCATCAGCCCCAGCATTTT
.	TRBV7-7	.	TRBJ2-5	CASKRGGKEETQYF	TGTGCCAGCAAAAGGGGAGGAAAAGAAGAGACCCAGTACTTC
.	TRBV3-1/TRBV3-2	.	TRBJ1-1	CASSQGYPRQGDSAEAFF	TGTGCCAGCAGCCAAGGTTATCCCCGGCAAGGAGATTCCGCTGAAGCTTTCTTT